This is a list of T cell receptor beta chains from one sample in a study of shared clonotypes between healthy human individuals. Using immunoSEQ multiplex PCR, the repertoire was profiled, and TCRdb retains in-frame clones only, with some absent. This table holds about 2.4 million clones, around nine tenths found once. The sequenced sample was naive CD4+ T cells sorted from blood. These receptors all stem from a man younger than 30 in good health. CDR3s include the opening cysteine and the closing phenylalanine or tryptophan. Each record gives: D gene, clone size, V gene, J gene, CDR3 DNA, CDR3 protein. The D gene is left open where the match is weak. Size is omitted from some rows. Given values are once, few, many or a class for expanded clones.

d_gene: .
abundance: .
v_gene: TRBV27
j_gene: TRBJ2-7
CDR3nt: TGTGCCAGCAGTCCCCGGGGGACGCCCTCGGCCGAGCAGTACTTC
CDR3aa: CASSPRGTPSAEQYF

d_gene: .
abundance: few
v_gene: TRBV9
j_gene: TRBJ1-5
CDR3nt: TGTGCCAGCAGCCGGATTAGCAATCAGCCCCAGCATTTT
CDR3aa: CASSRISNQPQHF

d_gene: .
abundance: .
v_gene: TRBV5-4
j_gene: TRBJ2-5
CDR3nt: TGTGCCAGCAGCCCCGGGGGCCTCCAAGAGACCCAGTACTTC
CDR3aa: CASSPGGLQETQYF

d_gene: .
abundance: .
v_gene: TRBV7-2
j_gene: TRBJ1-2
CDR3nt: TGTGCCAGCAGCACCAGACAGACGGAAGGCTACACCTTC
CDR3aa: CASSTRQTEGYTF

d_gene: .
abundance: .
v_gene: TRBV6-6
j_gene: TRBJ2-6
CDR3nt: TGTGCCAGCAGTTACGAAGGGACTGGGGCCAACGTCCTGACTTTC
CDR3aa: CASSYEGTGANVLTF

d_gene: .
abundance: .
v_gene: TRBV30
j_gene: TRBJ2-3
CDR3nt: TGTGCCTGGAGTATCACCACGACAGGTACTGGGGATACGCAGTATTTT
CDR3aa: CAWSITTTGTGDTQYF

d_gene: .
abundance: .
v_gene: TRBV7-3
j_gene: TRBJ1-1
CDR3nt: TGTGCCAGCAGCTTCGGCAGTCTAAACACTGAAGCTTTCTTT
CDR3aa: CASSFGSLNTEAFF

d_gene: .
abundance: .
v_gene: TRBV7-2
j_gene: TRBJ2-1
CDR3nt: TGTGCCAGCAGTTTTACGAGAAGCTCCTACAATGAGCAGTTCTTC
CDR3aa: CASSFTRSSYNEQFF

d_gene: .
abundance: once
v_gene: TRBV28
j_gene: TRBJ2-7
CDR3nt: TGTGCCAGCAGCCCCTACTCCGGGCGGGGGCTGACCTACGAGCAGTACTTC
CDR3aa: CASSPYSGRGLTYEQYF

d_gene: .
abundance: once
v_gene: TRBV28
j_gene: TRBJ1-1
CDR3nt: TGTGCCAGCAGTCAAACAGCGAACACTGAAGCTTTCTTT
CDR3aa: CASSQTANTEAFF

d_gene: TRBD1
abundance: .
v_gene: TRBV28
j_gene: TRBJ1-5
CDR3nt: TGTGCCAGCAGTTTATCGGGACAGGGGGATCAGCCCCAGCATTTT
CDR3aa: CASSLSGQGDQPQHF

d_gene: TRBD1
abundance: .
v_gene: TRBV10-3
j_gene: TRBJ1-4
CDR3nt: TGTGCCATCAGCGGGACAGGGTTTCCTGAAAAACTGTTTTTT
CDR3aa: CAISGTGFPEKLFF

d_gene: .
abundance: .
v_gene: TRBV7-2
j_gene: TRBJ1-5
CDR3nt: TGTGCCAGCAGCTTGGACCCGAGCAATCAGCCCCAGCATTTT
CDR3aa: CASSLDPSNQPQHF

d_gene: TRBD1
abundance: .
v_gene: TRBV7-9
j_gene: TRBJ2-5
CDR3nt: TGTGCCAGCAGCTTAGGTGACAGGGTCGGAGAGACCCAGTACTTC
CDR3aa: CASSLGDRVGETQYF

d_gene: TRBD2
abundance: .
v_gene: TRBV18
j_gene: TRBJ2-2
CDR3nt: TGTGCCAGCTCACCACTGGGACTACCTAACACCGGGGAGCTGTTTTTT
CDR3aa: CASSPLGLPNTGELFF

d_gene: .
abundance: .
v_gene: TRBV2
j_gene: TRBJ2-1
CDR3nt: TGTGCCAGAGGGGGGAACTACAATGAGCAGTTCTTC
CDR3aa: CARGGNYNEQFF

d_gene: TRBD2
abundance: few
v_gene: TRBV7-7
j_gene: TRBJ2-5
CDR3nt: TGTGCTAGCAGGCCCTCTAGCGGGAGTGAGACCCAGTACTTC
CDR3aa: CASRPSSGSETQYF

d_gene: .
abundance: .
v_gene: TRBV5-1
j_gene: TRBJ2-3
CDR3nt: TGCGCCAGCAGCTACGGACTATCCACAGATACGCAGTATTTT
CDR3aa: CASSYGLSTDTQYF

d_gene: TRBD2
abundance: .
v_gene: TRBV7-9
j_gene: TRBJ2-5
CDR3nt: TGTGCCAGCAGCTTAACTAGCGGAGGTGTAGAGACCCAGTACTTC
CDR3aa: CASSLTSGGVETQYF

d_gene: .
abundance: .
v_gene: TRBV4-3
j_gene: TRBJ1-1
CDR3nt: TGCGCCAGCAGCCAAGTGTGGGCAGGGCTGAACACTGAAGCTTTCTTT
CDR3aa: CASSQVWAGLNTEAFF

d_gene: .
abundance: .
v_gene: TRBV15
j_gene: TRBJ2-1
CDR3nt: TGTGCCACCAGCAGAGATCATCCGGCCCAGGGATCCTACAATGAGCAGTTCTTC
CDR3aa: CATSRDHPAQGSYNEQFF

d_gene: TRBD2
abundance: .
v_gene: TRBV9
j_gene: TRBJ2-4
CDR3nt: TGTGCCAGCAGCCTGGGACTAGCGGAAAACATTCAGTACTTC
CDR3aa: CASSLGLAENIQYF

d_gene: .
abundance: .
v_gene: TRBV6-1
j_gene: TRBJ2-3
CDR3nt: TGTGCCAGCAGTAGAGGGACAGATACGCAGTATTTT
CDR3aa: CASSRGTDTQYF

d_gene: .
abundance: once
v_gene: TRBV6-6
j_gene: TRBJ2-7
CDR3nt: TGTGCCAGCAGTTCCATGGAAAGGGGTGGCTCCTACGAGCAGTACTTC
CDR3aa: CASSSMERGGSYEQYF

d_gene: .
abundance: .
v_gene: TRBV7-7
j_gene: TRBJ2-1
CDR3nt: TGTGCTAGCAGCTTAGGGGCTAGTAGCCATGAGCAGTTCTTC
CDR3aa: CASSLGASSHEQFF

d_gene: TRBD1
abundance: .
v_gene: TRBV28
j_gene: TRBJ1-4
CDR3nt: TGTGCCAGCAGTCAAACAGGGGTGGGTGAAAAACTGTTTTTT
CDR3aa: CASSQTGVGEKLFF

d_gene: TRBD2
abundance: .
v_gene: TRBV5-6
j_gene: TRBJ2-7
CDR3nt: TGTGCCAGCAGCCCATCCGGGAGGGTGCCCGCCTACGAGCAGTACTTC
CDR3aa: CASSPSGRVPAYEQYF

d_gene: .
abundance: .
v_gene: TRBV20-1
j_gene: TRBJ2-7
CDR3nt: TGCAGTGCTAGTTTGCTGGGGGAGCAGTACTTC
CDR3aa: CSASLLGEQYF

d_gene: .
abundance: .
v_gene: TRBV7-8
j_gene: TRBJ1-4
CDR3nt: TGTGCCAGCAGCTTCGGAGAAAAACTGTTTTTT
CDR3aa: CASSFGEKLFF

d_gene: .
abundance: .
v_gene: TRBV4-3
j_gene: TRBJ2-3
CDR3nt: TGCGCCAGCAGCTCTGAGCCCGGGTATAGCACAGATACGCAGTATTTT
CDR3aa: CASSSEPGYSTDTQYF

d_gene: .
abundance: .
v_gene: TRBV4-3
j_gene: TRBJ2-2
CDR3nt: TGCGCCAGCAGCCAAGATTCTAGCGTCTCGGAGCTGTTTTTT
CDR3aa: CASSQDSSVSELFF

d_gene: TRBD1
abundance: .
v_gene: TRBV18
j_gene: TRBJ1-1
CDR3nt: TGTGCCAGCTCACAATCCGGGACAGGGAACACTGAAGCTTTCTTT
CDR3aa: CASSQSGTGNTEAFF

d_gene: .
abundance: .
v_gene: TRBV5-8
j_gene: TRBJ1-3
CDR3nt: TGTGCCAGCAGCCACCGTGGGGGAAACACCATATATTTT
CDR3aa: CASSHRGGNTIYF

d_gene: TRBD1
abundance: .
v_gene: TRBV7-9
j_gene: TRBJ1-6
CDR3nt: TGTGCCAGCAGCCAAACGGACAGTGACAGGGCCCTCCACTTT
CDR3aa: CASSQTDSDRALHF

d_gene: TRBD1
abundance: .
v_gene: TRBV30
j_gene: TRBJ2-7
CDR3nt: TGTGCCTGGAGTGTCCGGGACAGGGGGCGCGAGCAGTACTTC
CDR3aa: CAWSVRDRGREQYF

d_gene: .
abundance: .
v_gene: TRBV29-1
j_gene: TRBJ2-6
CDR3nt: TGCAGCGTTGCTACAGGGTCTGGGGCCAACGTCCTGACTTTC
CDR3aa: CSVATGSGANVLTF

d_gene: .
abundance: .
v_gene: TRBV18
j_gene: TRBJ1-3
CDR3nt: TGTGCCAGCTCACCAACCGGGACTGGAAACACCATATATTTT
CDR3aa: CASSPTGTGNTIYF

d_gene: TRBD1
abundance: .
v_gene: TRBV2
j_gene: TRBJ1-5
CDR3nt: TGTGCCAGCAGCACGAAAGAGACAGGGGTCTTCAATCAGCCCCAGCATTTT
CDR3aa: CASSTKETGVFNQPQHF

d_gene: TRBD1
abundance: .
v_gene: TRBV18
j_gene: TRBJ1-5
CDR3nt: TGTGCCAGCTCACTGAACAGGGGAAATAATCAGCCCCAGCATTTT
CDR3aa: CASSLNRGNNQPQHF

d_gene: .
abundance: .
v_gene: TRBV2
j_gene: TRBJ2-7
CDR3nt: TGTGCCAGCACTGTCGACATGACCTCCTACGAGCAGTACTTC
CDR3aa: CASTVDMTSYEQYF

d_gene: TRBD2
abundance: .
v_gene: TRBV19
j_gene: TRBJ2-5
CDR3nt: TGTGCCAGTAGTATTATGTCGGTGACTAGCGGACAAGAGACCCAGTACTTC
CDR3aa: CASSIMSVTSGQETQYF

d_gene: TRBD1
abundance: .
v_gene: TRBV5-1
j_gene: TRBJ2-5
CDR3nt: TGCGCCAGCAGCTTAAATCCGGGACAGGGGGCGCCTTACTTC
CDR3aa: CASSLNPGQGAPYF

d_gene: .
abundance: few
v_gene: TRBV27
j_gene: TRBJ1-1
CDR3nt: TGTGCCAGCAGTTTCGACGTTGGGGCTGAAGCTTTCTTT
CDR3aa: CASSFDVGAEAFF

d_gene: .
abundance: .
v_gene: TRBV5-4
j_gene: TRBJ2-3
CDR3nt: TGTGCCAGCAGCTTGGCCTCACTACGGGGCGCAGATACGCAGTATTTT
CDR3aa: CASSLASLRGADTQYF

d_gene: .
abundance: once
v_gene: TRBV21-1
j_gene: TRBJ2-3
CDR3nt: TGTGCCAGCAGCAAGTGTGGCACGGGGGACACAGATACGCAGTATTTT
CDR3aa: CASSKCGTGDTDTQYF

d_gene: TRBD1
abundance: .
v_gene: TRBV18
j_gene: TRBJ1-2
CDR3nt: TGTGCCAGCTCATCCGGGACAGGGGGGATCAACTATGGCTACACCTTC
CDR3aa: CASSSGTGGINYGYTF

d_gene: TRBD1
abundance: .
v_gene: TRBV30
j_gene: TRBJ1-3
CDR3nt: TGTGCCTGGAGGAGGGACAGCTCCTCTGGAAACACCATATATTTT
CDR3aa: CAWRRDSSSGNTIYF

d_gene: TRBD1
abundance: .
v_gene: TRBV9
j_gene: TRBJ1-2
CDR3nt: TGTGCCAGCGCCCATCGGACAGGGAGCTATGGCTACACCTTC
CDR3aa: CASAHRTGSYGYTF

d_gene: .
abundance: few
v_gene: TRBV5-6
j_gene: TRBJ1-1
CDR3nt: TGTGCCAGCAGCTTGCTTAGTAGCACTGAAGCTTTCTTT
CDR3aa: CASSLLSSTEAFF

d_gene: .
abundance: .
v_gene: TRBV7-6
j_gene: TRBJ2-1
CDR3nt: TGTGCCAGCAGCTTATCGTCGTCGGAGCAGTTCTTC
CDR3aa: CASSLSSSEQFF

d_gene: .
abundance: .
v_gene: TRBV6-6
j_gene: TRBJ1-1
CDR3nt: TGTGCCAGCTTACCGGAGAGGGGAAGGGGCACTGAAGCTTTCTTT
CDR3aa: CASLPERGRGTEAFF

d_gene: .
abundance: .
v_gene: TRBV30
j_gene: TRBJ1-2
CDR3nt: TGTGCCTGGAGCCCCCTGGGGGATGGCTACACCTTC
CDR3aa: CAWSPLGDGYTF

d_gene: TRBD1
abundance: once
v_gene: TRBV5-1
j_gene: TRBJ2-3
CDR3nt: TGCGCCAGCAGCTTGGGACAGGGCTCGGATACGCAGTATTTT
CDR3aa: CASSLGQGSDTQYF

d_gene: TRBD1
abundance: .
v_gene: TRBV6-1
j_gene: TRBJ1-2
CDR3nt: TGTGCCAGCAGTGAAACAGGGGAGGGGTATGGCTACACCTTC
CDR3aa: CASSETGEGYGYTF

d_gene: TRBD2
abundance: .
v_gene: TRBV10-1
j_gene: TRBJ2-7
CDR3nt: TGCGCCAGCAGTGAGTCGACCAAGGCTAGCGGAACCTACGAGCAGTACTTC
CDR3aa: CASSESTKASGTYEQYF

d_gene: TRBD2
abundance: .
v_gene: TRBV29-1
j_gene: TRBJ2-7
CDR3nt: TGCAGCGCTGTTGACAGCGGGAGATCCTACGAGCAGTACTTC
CDR3aa: CSAVDSGRSYEQYF

d_gene: .
abundance: few
v_gene: TRBV2
j_gene: TRBJ1-3
CDR3nt: TGTGCCAGCAAAGGGAACGCTGGAAACACCATATATTTT
CDR3aa: CASKGNAGNTIYF

d_gene: TRBD2
abundance: .
v_gene: TRBV7-9
j_gene: TRBJ2-1
CDR3nt: TGTGCCAGCAGCTTAGTATGGCTAGCGGGCCCCAATGAGCAGTTCTTC
CDR3aa: CASSLVWLAGPNEQFF